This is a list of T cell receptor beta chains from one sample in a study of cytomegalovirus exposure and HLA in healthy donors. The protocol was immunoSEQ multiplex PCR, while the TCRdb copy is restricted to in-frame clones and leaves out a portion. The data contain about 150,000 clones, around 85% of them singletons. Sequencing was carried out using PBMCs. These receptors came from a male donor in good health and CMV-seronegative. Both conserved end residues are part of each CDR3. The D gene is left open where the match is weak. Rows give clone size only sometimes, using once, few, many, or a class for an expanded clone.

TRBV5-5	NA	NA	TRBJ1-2	CASSLDRDYGYTF	TGTGCCAGCAGCTTGGACCGAGACTATGGCTACACCTTC
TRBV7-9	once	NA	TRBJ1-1	CASSLSREAGITEAFF	TGTGCCAGCAGCCTCTCGAGGGAGGCAGGGATCACTGAAGCTTTCTTT
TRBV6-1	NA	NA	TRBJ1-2	CASSEGLRYGYTF	TGTGCCAGCAGTGAGGGGCTTCGGTATGGCTACACCTTC
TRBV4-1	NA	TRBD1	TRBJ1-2	CASSQAPGQGGYGYTF	TGCGCCAGCAGCCAAGCCCCCGGACAGGGGGGCTATGGCTACACCTTC
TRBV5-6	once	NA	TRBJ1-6	CASLLAGAGNSPLHF	TGTGCCAGCTTGTTGGCAGGGGCAGGTAATTCACCCCTCCACTTT
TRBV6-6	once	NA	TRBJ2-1	CASSYGLSGEQFF	TGTGCCAGCAGTTACGGTCTTTCAGGAGAGCAGTTCTTC
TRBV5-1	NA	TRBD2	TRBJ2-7	CASSLGGSSGALGEQYF	TGCGCCAGCAGCTTGGGGGGGTCTAGCGGGGCCTTAGGGGAGCAGTACTTC
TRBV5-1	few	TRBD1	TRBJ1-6	CASSLLTGFGSPLHF	TGCGCCAGCAGCCTACTGACAGGGTTTGGATCACCCCTCCACTTT
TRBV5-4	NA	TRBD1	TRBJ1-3	CASSPGQGFSGNTIYF	TGTGCCAGCAGCCCGGGACAGGGTTTCTCTGGAAACACCATATATTTT
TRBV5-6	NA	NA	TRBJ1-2	CASSERQGYTF	TGTGCCAGCAGCGAGAGACAGGGCTACACCTTC
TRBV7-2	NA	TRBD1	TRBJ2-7	CASSPRQGHEQYF	TGTGCCAGCAGCCCCCGACAGGGCCACGAGCAGTACTTC
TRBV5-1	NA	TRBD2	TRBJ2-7	CASSLTSGVSEQYF	TGCGCCAGCAGCCTGACTAGCGGGGTTAGCGAGCAGTACTTC
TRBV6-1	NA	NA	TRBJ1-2	CASSEGGGVGYGYTF	TGTGCCAGCAGTGAAGGCGGGGGAGTCGGCTATGGCTACACCTTC
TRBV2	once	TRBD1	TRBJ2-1	CASSPTTGYNEQFF	TGTGCCAGCAGTCCCACGACAGGGTACAATGAGCAGTTCTTC
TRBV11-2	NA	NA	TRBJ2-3	CASSFRGAARTSTDTQYF	TGTGCCAGCAGCTTCCGGGGGGCTGCGCGGACTAGCACAGATACGCAGTATTTT
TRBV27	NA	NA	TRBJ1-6	CASSLSRRDSPLHF	TGTGCCAGCAGTTTAAGCAGGAGGGATTCACCCCTCCACTTT
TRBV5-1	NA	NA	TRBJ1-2	CASSLGGDYGYTF	TGCGCCAGCAGCCTCGGAGGTGACTATGGCTACACCTTC
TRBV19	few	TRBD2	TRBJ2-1	CASSPALGRGGEQFF	TGTGCCAGTAGCCCGGCCTTGGGGCGGGGGGGTGAGCAGTTCTTC
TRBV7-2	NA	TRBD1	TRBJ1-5	CASNSQGRDQPQHF	TGTGCCAGCAACTCACAGGGGCGGGATCAGCCCCAGCATTTT
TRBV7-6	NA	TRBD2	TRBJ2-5	CASSPGLAKETQYF	TGTGCCAGCAGCCCCGGACTAGCTAAAGAGACCCAGTACTTC
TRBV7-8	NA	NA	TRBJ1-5	CASSLVGGANQPQHF	TGTGCCAGCAGCTTAGTAGGGGGAGCCAATCAGCCCCAGCATTTT
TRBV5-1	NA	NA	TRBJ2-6	CASSILQGTAGANVLTF	TGCGCCAGCAGCATACTACAGGGTACGGCTGGGGCCAACGTCCTGACTTTC
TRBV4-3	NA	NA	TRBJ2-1	CASSQEGTSYNEQFF	TGCGCCAGCAGCCAAGAGGGGACATCGTACAATGAGCAGTTCTTC
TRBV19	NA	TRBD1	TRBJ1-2	CASQDLGQGAVHGYTF	TGTGCCAGCCAAGACCTCGGACAGGGGGCTGTTCATGGCTACACCTTC
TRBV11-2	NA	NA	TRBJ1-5	CASSLGTGEQPQHF	TGTGCCAGCAGCTTAGGGACGGGAGAACAGCCCCAGCATTTT
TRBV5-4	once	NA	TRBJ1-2	CASSLRVTANYGYTF	TGTGCCAGCAGCCTCAGGGTGACAGCTAACTATGGCTACACCTTC
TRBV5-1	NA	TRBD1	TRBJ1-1	CASSPGTGGFEAFF	TGCGCCAGCAGCCCCGGGACAGGGGGTTTTGAAGCTTTCTTT
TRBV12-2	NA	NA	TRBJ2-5	CASRPRGRETQYF	TGTGCAAGTCGCCCGAGAGGTAGAGAGACCCAGTACTTC
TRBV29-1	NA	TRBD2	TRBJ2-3	CSVKRLADSTDTQYF	TGCAGCGTTAAGAGACTAGCGGATAGCACAGATACGCAGTATTTT
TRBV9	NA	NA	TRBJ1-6	CASSSDRLSSYNSPLHF	TGTGCCAGCAGCTCGGACAGACTGTCCTCCTATAATTCACCCCTCCACTTT
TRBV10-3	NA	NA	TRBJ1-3	CAISDWRGATGNTIYF	TGTGCCATCAGTGATTGGCGGGGGGCGACTGGAAACACCATATATTTT